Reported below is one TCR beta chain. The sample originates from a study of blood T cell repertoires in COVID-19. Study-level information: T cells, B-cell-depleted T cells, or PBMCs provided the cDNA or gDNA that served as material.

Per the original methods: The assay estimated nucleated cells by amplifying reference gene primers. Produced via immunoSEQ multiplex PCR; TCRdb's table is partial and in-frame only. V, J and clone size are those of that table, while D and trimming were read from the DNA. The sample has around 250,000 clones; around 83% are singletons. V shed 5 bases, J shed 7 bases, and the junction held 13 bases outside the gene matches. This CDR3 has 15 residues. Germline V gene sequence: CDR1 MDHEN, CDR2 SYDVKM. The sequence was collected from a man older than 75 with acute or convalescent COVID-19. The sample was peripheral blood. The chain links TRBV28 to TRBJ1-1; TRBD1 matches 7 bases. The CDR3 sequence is CASSRGGLRTIEAFF. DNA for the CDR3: TGTGCCAGCAGTCGAGGGGGCTTACGAACCATTGAAGCTTTCTTT.